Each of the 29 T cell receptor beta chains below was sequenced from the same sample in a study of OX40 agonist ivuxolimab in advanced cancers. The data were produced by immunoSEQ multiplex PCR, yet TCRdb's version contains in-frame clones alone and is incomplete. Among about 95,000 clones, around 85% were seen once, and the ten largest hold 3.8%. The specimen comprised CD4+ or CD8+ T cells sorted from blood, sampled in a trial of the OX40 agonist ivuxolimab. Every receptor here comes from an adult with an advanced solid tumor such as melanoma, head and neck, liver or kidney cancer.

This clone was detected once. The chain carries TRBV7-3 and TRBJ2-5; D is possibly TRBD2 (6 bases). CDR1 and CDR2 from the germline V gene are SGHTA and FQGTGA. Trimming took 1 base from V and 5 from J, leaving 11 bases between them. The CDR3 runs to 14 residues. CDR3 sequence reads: CASSLRGVGETQYF. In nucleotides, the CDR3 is TGTGCCAGCAGCTTAAGGGGGGTCGGCGAGACCCAGTACTTC. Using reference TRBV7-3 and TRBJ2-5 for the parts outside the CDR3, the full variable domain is GAGVSQTPSNKVTEKGKYVELRCDPISGHTALYWYRQSLGQGPEFLIYFQGTGAADDSGLPNDRFFAVRPEGSVSTLKIQRTERGDSAVYLCASSLRGVGETQYFGPGTRLLVL.

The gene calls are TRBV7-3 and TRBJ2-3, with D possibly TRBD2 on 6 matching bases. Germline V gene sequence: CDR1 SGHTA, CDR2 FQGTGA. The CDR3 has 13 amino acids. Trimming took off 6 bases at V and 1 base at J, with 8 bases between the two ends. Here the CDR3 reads CASRASGTDTQYF. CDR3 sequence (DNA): TGTGCCAGCAGGGCTAGCGGCACAGATACGCAGTATTTT.

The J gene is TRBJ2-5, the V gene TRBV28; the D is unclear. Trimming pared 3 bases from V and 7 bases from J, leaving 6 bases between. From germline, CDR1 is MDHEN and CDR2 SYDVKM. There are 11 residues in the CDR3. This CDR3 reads CASSLGTTQYF. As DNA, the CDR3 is TGTGCCAGCAGTTTGGGAACGACCCAGTACTTC.

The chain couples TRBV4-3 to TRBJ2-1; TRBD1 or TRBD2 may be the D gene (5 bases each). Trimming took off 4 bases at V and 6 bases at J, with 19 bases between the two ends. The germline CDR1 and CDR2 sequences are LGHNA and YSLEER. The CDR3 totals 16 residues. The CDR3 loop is CASSLQPGRSPNEQFF. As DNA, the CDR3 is TGCGCCAGCAGCCTACAACCGGGACGGTCACCCAATGAGCAGTTCTTC.

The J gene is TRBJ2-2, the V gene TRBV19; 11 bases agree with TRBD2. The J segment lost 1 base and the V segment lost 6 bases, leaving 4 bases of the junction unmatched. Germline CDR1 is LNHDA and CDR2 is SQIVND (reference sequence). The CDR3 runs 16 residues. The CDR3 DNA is TGTGCCAGTAGACCGGGACTAGCGGAGAACACCGGGGAGCTGTTTTTT. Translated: CASRPGLAENTGELFF.

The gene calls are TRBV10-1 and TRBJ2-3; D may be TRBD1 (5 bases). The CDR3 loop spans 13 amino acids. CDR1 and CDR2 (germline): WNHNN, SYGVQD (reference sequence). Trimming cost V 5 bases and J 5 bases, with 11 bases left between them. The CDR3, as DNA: TGCGCCAGCAGTTACGGCAGGGAAGATACGCAGTATTTT. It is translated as CASSYGREDTQYF.

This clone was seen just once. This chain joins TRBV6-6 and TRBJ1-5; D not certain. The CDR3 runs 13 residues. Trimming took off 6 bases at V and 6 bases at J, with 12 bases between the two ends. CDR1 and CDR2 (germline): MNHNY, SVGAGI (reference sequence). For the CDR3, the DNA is TGTGCCAGCAGCTGGACCCCGGGTCAGCCCCAGCATTTT. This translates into CASSWTPGQPQHF.

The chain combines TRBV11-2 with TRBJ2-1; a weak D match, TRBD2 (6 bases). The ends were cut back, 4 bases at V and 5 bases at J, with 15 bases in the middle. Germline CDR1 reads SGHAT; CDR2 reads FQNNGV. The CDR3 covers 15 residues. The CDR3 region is CASSSDAGTHNEQFF. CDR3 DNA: TGTGCCAGCAGCTCCGACGCCGGGACTCACAATGAGCAGTTCTTC.

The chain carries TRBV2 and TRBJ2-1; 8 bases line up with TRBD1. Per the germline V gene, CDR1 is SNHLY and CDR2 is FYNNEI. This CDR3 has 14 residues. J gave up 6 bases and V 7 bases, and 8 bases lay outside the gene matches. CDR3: CASTEDRVGNEQFF. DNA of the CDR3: TGTGCCAGCACCGAGGACAGGGTCGGCAATGAGCAGTTCTTC.

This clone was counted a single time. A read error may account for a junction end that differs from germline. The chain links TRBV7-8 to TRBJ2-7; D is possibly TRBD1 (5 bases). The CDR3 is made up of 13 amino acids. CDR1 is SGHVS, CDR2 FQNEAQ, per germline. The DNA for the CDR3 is TGTGCCAGCAGCTCTAGTAGACAGTCCAAGTTCCACTTC. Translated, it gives CASSSSRQSKFHF. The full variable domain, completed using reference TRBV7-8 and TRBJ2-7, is GAGVSQSPRYKVAKRGQDVALRCDPISGHVSLFWYQQALGQGPEFLTYFQNEAQLDKSGLPSDRFFAERPEGSVSTLKIQRTQQEDSAVYLCASSSSRQSKFHFGPGTRLTVT.

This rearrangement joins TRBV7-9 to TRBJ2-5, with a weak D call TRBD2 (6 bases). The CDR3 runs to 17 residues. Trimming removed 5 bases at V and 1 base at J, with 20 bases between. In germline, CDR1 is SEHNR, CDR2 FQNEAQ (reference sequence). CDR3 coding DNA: TGTGCCAGCAGCGGGACTGGCAGCGGGCTTTTCCAAGAGACCCAGTACTTC. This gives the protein CASSGTGSGLFQETQYF. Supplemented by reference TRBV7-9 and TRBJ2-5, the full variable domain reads DTGVSQNPRHKITKRGQNVTFRCDPISEHNRLYWYRQTLGQGPEFLTYFQNEAQLEKSRLLSDRFSAERPKGSFSTLEIQRTEQGDSAMYLCASSGTGSGLFQETQYFGPGTRLLVL.

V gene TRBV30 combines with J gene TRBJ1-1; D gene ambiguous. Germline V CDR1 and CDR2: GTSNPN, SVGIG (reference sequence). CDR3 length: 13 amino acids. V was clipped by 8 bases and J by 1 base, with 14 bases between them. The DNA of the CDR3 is TGTGCCGGGATCGTCCCCGGGAACACTGAAGCTTTCTTT. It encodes CAGIVPGNTEAFF.

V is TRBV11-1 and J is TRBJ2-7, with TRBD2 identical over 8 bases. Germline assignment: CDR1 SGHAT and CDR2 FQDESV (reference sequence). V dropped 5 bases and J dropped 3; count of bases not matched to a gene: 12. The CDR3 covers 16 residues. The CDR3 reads CASSEAPLRGGYEQYF. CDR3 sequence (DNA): TGTGCCAGCAGCGAAGCCCCCTTACGGGGGGGCTACGAGCAGTACTTC.

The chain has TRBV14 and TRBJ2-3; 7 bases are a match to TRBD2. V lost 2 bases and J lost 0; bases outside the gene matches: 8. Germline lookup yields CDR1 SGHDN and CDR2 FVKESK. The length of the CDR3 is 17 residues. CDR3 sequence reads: CASSQNTGTISTDTQYF. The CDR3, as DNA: TGTGCCAGCAGCCAAAACACCGGGACTATTAGCACAGATACGCAGTATTTT.

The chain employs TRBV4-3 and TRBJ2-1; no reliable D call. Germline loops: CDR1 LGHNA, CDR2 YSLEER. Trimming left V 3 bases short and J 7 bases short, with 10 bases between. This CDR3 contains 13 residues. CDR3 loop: CASSQYRRNEQFF. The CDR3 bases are TGCGCCAGCAGCCAGTATCGTAGAAATGAGCAGTTCTTC.

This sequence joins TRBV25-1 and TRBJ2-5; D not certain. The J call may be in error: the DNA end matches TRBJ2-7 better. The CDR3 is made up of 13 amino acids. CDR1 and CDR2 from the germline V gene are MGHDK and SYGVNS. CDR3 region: CASSESRNDEQYF. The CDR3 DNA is TGTGCCAGCAGTGAATCAAGAAACGACGAGCAGTACTTC.

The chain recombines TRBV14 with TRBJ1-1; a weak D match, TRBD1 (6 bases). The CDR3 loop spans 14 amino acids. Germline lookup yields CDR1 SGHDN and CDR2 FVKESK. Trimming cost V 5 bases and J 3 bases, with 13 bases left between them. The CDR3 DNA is TGTGCCAGCAGCTCCCGGAGGGGGGACACTGAAGCTTTCTTT. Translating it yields CASSSRRGDTEAFF.

In DNA, the CDR3 is TGTGCCAGCAGCTTGCAGCTTCAAGTTCAGCCCCAGCATTTT. Its protein product is CASSLQLQVQPQHF. V usage is TRBV5-6 and J usage is TRBJ1-5; D unresolved. The CDR3 is 14 amino acids. Germline V CDR1 and CDR2: SGHDT, YYEEEE. V dropped 1 base and J dropped 6 bases, with 11 bases sitting between them.

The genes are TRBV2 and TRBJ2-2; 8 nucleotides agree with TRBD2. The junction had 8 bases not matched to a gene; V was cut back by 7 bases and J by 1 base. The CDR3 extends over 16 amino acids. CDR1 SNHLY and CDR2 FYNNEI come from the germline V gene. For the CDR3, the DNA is TGTGCCAGCAAGACGTCTGGGACTAGGAACACCGGGGAGCTGTTTTTT. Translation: CASKTSGTRNTGELFF.

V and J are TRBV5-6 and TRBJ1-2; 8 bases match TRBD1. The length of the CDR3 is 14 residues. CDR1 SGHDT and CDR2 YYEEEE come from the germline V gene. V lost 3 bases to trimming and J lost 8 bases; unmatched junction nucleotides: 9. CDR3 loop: CASSSHDRGGGYTF. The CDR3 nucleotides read TGTGCCAGCAGCTCCCACGACAGGGGAGGAGGCTACACCTTC.

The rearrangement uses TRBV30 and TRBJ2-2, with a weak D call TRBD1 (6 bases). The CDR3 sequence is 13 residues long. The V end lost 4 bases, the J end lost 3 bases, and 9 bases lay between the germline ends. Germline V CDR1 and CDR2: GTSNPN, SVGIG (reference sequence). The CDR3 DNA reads TGTGCCTGGAACAGGGATCACACCGGGGAGCTGTTTTTT. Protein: CAWNRDHTGELFF.

The CDR3 loop reads CASSYSTGEGRDEQYF. The CDR3, as DNA: TGCGCCAGCAGTTATTCGACAGGGGAGGGACGCGACGAGCAGTACTTC. This rearrangement joins TRBV5-1 to TRBJ2-7; D might be TRBD1 (8 bases). V was cut by 5 bases and J by 5 bases, with 23 bases left in between. This CDR3 comprises 16 residues. Germline CDR1 and CDR2: SGHRS and YFSETQ.

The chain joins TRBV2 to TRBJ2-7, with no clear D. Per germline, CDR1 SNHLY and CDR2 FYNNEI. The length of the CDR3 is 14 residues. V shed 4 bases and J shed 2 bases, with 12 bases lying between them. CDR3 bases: TGTGCCAGCAGTGCGACCGCTTGGCCCTACGAGCAGTACTTC. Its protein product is CASSATAWPYEQYF. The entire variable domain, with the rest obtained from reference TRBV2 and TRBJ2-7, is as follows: EPEVTQTPSHQVTQMGQEVILRCVPISNHLYFYWYRQILGQKVEFLVSFYNNEISEKSEIFDDQFSVERPDGSNFTLKIRSTKLEDSAMYFCASSATAWPYEQYFGPGTRLTVT.

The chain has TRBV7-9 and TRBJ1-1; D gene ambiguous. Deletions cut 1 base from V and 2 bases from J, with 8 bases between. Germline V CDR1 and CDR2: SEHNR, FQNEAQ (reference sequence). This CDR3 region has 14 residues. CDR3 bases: TGTGCCAGCAGCTTAGGCTCTGTCAACACTGAAGCTTTCTTT. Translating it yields CASSLGSVNTEAFF.

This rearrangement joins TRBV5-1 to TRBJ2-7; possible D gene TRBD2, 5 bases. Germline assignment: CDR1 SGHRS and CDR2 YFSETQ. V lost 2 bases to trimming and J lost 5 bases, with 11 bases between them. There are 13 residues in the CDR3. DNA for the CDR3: TGCGCCAGCAGCTTAGGACTTCAAAACGAGCAGTACTTC. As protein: CASSLGLQNEQYF.

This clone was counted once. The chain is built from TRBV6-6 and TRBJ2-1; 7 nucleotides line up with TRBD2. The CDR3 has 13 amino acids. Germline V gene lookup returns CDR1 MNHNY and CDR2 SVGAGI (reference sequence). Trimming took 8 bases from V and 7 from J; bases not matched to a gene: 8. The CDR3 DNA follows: TGTGCCAGCCGGCGGGAGTCGGTGAATGAGCAGTTCTTC. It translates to CASRRESVNEQFF.

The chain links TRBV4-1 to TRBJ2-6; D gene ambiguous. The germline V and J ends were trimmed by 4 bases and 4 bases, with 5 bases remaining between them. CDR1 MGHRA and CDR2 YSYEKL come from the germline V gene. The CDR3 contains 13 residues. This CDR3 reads CASSLLGANVLTF. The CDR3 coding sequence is TGCGCCAGCAGCCTTCTGGGGGCCAACGTCCTGACTTTC.

The CDR3 sequence is CASSDPPLGDEQFF. CDR3 in DNA: TGTGCCAGCAGTGACCCACCGCTCGGAGATGAGCAGTTCTTC. V gene TRBV25-1 combines with J gene TRBJ2-1; D unclear. Germline assignment: CDR1 MGHDK and CDR2 SYGVNS. V was pared by 3 bases and J by 8 bases, with 14 bases between. There are 14 residues in the CDR3.

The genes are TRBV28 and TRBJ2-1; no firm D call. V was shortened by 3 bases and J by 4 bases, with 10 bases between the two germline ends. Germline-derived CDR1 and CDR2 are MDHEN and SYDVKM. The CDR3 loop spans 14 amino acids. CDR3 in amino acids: CASSFVGNYNEQFF. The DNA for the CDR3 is TGTGCCAGCAGTTTCGTCGGCAATTACAATGAGCAGTTCTTC.